Included here is one T cell receptor beta chain sequence, with context. This receptor's antigen is unknown. No base quality information exists; no much larger clone differs at one position. TCRdb shows the sequencer as Illumina NovaSeq 6000. cDNA libraries for TCRalpha and TCRbeta were prepared by 5'RACE using constant-segment primers, with sample barcodes and unique molecular identifiers added. RNA was extracted from every sample with Trizol reagent. Amplification of the libraries took two PCR steps, and the second step added a second sample barcode plus Illumina TruSeq adapters. Sequencing of the libraries was done on an Illumina NovaSeq, producing 2 x 150 bp paired-end reads. Concerning the study's data processing: Reads were demultiplexed and collapsed into UMI-guided consensus sequences with migec v1.2.7. With mixcr v2.1.11, UMI consensuses were aligned to TRA and TRB V and J templates and assembled into clonotypes. A clonotype was counted as expanded or contracted only when both edgeR and NoisET called the clonotype significant, with the noise models trained on biological replicates. For edgeR calls, a false discovery rate-adjusted p below 0.01 and a log2 fold-change threshold of 1 were applied. PCA with hierarchical clustering of max-normalized trajectories of the 1000 most abundant clonotypes was used as exploratory dynamics analysis. Separately sequenced CD4+ and CD8+ repertoires were used to assign a CD4 or CD8 phenotype to each responding clone. TCRdb itself trimmed the public reads at Q25 with fastp, ran MiXCR and retained productive beta chains. CDR3 protein duplicates are merged, each entry listing the most common genes and DNA. TCRdb's processing, not the authors' own work, is the source of the V and J calls. Present in this sample are hundreds of thousands of distinct CDR3 sequences, approximately 16% of which were seen just once. The ten largest clonotypes hold approximately 20% of the sample.

This sample stems from a study of T-cell memory formation after mild COVID-19 (dated by TCRdb to about 2021). With respect to the entire study: TCR sequence clusters from the two donors were found to be largely donor specific. Longitudinal TCRalpha and TCRbeta repertoire sequencing tracked T-cell clones expanding and contracting after mild COVID-19 in two donors. The cohort comprised two young, previously healthy adult volunteers, one female and one male. Beyond this particular receptor, the publication reports: The detection of some responding clones in pre-infection memory suggests that pre-existing cross-reactive memory T cells joined the SARS-CoV-2 response. Balanced CD4/CD8 phenotypes were observed for clones contracting from day 15 to 85, whereas a bias towards CD4+ was observed for a second wave of clones expanding from day 15 to 37. Only a couple of mild cases were covered in the study, and larger cohorts including severe cases with pre-infection samples were considered necessary. The second-wave clones that peaked on day 37 were not confirmed to be SARS-CoV-2 specific. Contracting CD4+ clones were found mainly in CM and EM memory subsets, while CD8+ clones were enriched in EMRA.

The CDR1 and CDR2 encoded by the germline V gene are MGHRA and YSYEKL. V is cut by 0 bases and J by 11 bases, and the space between the germline ends is 13 bases. The CDR3 holds 13 amino acids from the cysteine to the phenylalanine. CDR3 DNA is the only sequence kept; it has 39 bases, read in frame from the first base. Ficoll-Paque density gradient centrifugation was used to isolate PBMCs. The specimen was PBMCs or a T cell subset sorted from them (not recorded which). The rearranged segments are TRBV4-1 and TRBJ1-1; no D segment can be confidently identified. The source of this sequence is a man aged 18-30 years who had mild COVID-19 (a few samples of this study predate the infection). The sample titles of this study are shuffled in the database, so cell type and time point are left out; the donor was told from shared clones. This receptor has the CDR3 CASSQEGGLEAFF. The DNA is as follows: TGCGCCAGCAGCCAAGAGGGCGGCTTGGAGGCTTTCTTT.